This entry concerns a single T cell receptor (beta chain). Authors' analysis steps: Cell counts per sample came from amplifying reference gene primers. The protocol was immunoSEQ multiplex PCR, while the TCRdb copy is restricted to in-frame clones and leaves out a portion. Clone size and the V and J calls come from that table; the DNA yielded D and trimming. The table records approximately 50,000 clones, approximately 85% of them present only once. The data were obtained in a study of blood T cell repertoires in COVID-19. Study summary: Sample material is recorded as cDNA or gDNA derived from T cells, B-cell-depleted T cells, or PBMCs.

Seattle's cohort entered during active infection and was followed longitudinally. The sequence came from a woman older than 75 with COVID-19, enrolled during active disease. The specimen was peripheral blood.

CDR3 in DNA: TGTGCCAGTAGAGTCGGGAGGACAGATACGCAGTATTTT. Residues: CASRVGRTDTQYF. The rearrangement links TRBV19 to TRBJ2-3; 7 positions agree with TRBD2. Germline CDR1 LNHDA, CDR2 SQIVND (reference sequence). Trimming removed 6 bases from V and 3 bases from J; junction bases left unmatched: 3. The CDR3 has 13 amino acids.